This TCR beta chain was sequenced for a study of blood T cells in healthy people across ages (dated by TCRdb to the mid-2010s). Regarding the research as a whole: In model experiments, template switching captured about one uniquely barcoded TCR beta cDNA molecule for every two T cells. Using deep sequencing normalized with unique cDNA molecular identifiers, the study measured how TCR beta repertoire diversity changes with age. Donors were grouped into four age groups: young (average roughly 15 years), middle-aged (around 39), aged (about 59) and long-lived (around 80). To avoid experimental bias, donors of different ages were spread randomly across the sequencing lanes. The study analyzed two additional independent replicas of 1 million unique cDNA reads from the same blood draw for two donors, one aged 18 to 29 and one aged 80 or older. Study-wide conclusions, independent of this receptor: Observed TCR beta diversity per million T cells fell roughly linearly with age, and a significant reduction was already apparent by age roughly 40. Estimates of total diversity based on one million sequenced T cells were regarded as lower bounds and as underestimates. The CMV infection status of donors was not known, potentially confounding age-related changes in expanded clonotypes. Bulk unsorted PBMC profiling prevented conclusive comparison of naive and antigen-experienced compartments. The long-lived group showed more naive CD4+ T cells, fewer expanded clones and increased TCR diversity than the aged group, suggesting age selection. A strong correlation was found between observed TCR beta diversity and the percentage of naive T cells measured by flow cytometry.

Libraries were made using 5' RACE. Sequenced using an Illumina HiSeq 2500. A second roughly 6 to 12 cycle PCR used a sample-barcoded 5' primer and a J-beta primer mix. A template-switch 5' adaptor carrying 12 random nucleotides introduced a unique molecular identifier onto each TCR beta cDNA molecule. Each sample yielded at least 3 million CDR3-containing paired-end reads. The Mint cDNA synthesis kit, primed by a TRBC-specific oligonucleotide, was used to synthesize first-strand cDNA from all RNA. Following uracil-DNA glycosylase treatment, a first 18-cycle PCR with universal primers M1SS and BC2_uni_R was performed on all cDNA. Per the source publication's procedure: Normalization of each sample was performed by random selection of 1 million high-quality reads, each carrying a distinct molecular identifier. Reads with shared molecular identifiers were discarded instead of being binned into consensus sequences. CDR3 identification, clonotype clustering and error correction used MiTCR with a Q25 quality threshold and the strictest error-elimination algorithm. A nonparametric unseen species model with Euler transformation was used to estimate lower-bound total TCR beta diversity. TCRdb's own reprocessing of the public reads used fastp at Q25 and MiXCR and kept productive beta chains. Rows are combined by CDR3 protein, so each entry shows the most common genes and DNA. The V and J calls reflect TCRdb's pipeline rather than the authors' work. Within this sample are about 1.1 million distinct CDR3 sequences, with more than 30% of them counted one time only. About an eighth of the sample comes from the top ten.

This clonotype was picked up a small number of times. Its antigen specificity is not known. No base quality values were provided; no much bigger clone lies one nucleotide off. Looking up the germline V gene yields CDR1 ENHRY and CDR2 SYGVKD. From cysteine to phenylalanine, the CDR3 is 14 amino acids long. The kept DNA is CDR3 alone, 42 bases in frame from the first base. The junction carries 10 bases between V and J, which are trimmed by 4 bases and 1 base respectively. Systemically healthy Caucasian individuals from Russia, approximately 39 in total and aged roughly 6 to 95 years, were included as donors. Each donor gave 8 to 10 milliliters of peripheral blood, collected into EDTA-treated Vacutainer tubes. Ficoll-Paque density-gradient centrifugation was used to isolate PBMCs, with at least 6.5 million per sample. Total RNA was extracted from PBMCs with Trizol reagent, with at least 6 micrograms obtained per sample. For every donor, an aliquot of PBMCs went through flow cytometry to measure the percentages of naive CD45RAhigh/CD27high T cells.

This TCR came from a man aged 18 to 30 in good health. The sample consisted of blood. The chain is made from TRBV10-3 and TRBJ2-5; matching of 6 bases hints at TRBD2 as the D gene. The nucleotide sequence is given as TGTGCCATCAGTGCGGAGGGTACCCAAGAGACCCAGTACTTC. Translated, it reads CAISAEGTQETQYF.